This entry features one T cell receptor beta chain sequence. The record originates from a study of blood T cell repertoires in COVID-19. Study summary: The study drew acute and convalescent COVID-19 samples from the United States, Italy and Spain.

Here immunoSEQ multiplex PCR was the method, and the copy in TCRdb shows in-frame clones only, minus some. The sample has more than 200,000 clones, approximately 81% seen once; the top ten hold around 4.2%. The V end lost 3 bases, the J end lost 8 bases, and 20 bases lay between the germline ends. In germline, CDR1 is SGDLS, CDR2 YYNGEE. The CDR3 runs to 16 residues. The sequence derives from a man aged 55 to 70 with acute or convalescent COVID-19. Sequencing input: peripheral blood. The chain combines TRBV9 with TRBJ1-4; D call uncertain. The CDR3 DNA reads as TGTGCCAGCAGCGAGACCTCCACGGGGAGGTGGGAAAAACTGTTTTTT. It is translated as CASSETSTGRWEKLFF.